The 12 T cell receptor beta chains given below trace back to one sample, sequenced in a study of cytomegalovirus exposure and HLA in healthy donors. Both 60 Vbeta primers and 13 Jbeta primers went into the PCR. Data came from immunoSEQ multiplex PCR; TCRdb stores just in-frame clones and leaves some out. The data hold fewer than 130,000 clones, with less than 80% observed a single time. Sequencing was carried out using PBMCs. These receptors were obtained from a woman aged 40 to 50 in good health and CMV-seronegative.

The chain is built from TRBV9 and TRBJ2-2; 8 nucleotides line up with TRBD2. Germline V gene data show CDR1 as SGDLS and CDR2 as YYNGEE. The CDR3 spans 17 residues. The ends lost 0 bases at V and 4 bases at J; junction bases unmatched: 8. In DNA, the CDR3 is TGTGCCAGCAGCGTAGTAACGGGAGGGAGCAGCACCGGGGAGCTGTTTTTT. This encodes CASSVVTGGSSTGELFF.

In its sample, this clone was seen once. The chain recombines TRBV5-5 with TRBJ2-7; 7 nucleotides agree with TRBD1. V was clipped by 5 bases and J by 1 base; unmatched bases: 9. CDR1 is SGHKS, CDR2 YYEKEE, per germline (reference sequence). The CDR3 spans 15 residues. The CDR3 protein is CASSRSQGLSYEQYF. The CDR3 DNA sequence: TGTGCCAGCAGTCGATCACAGGGGCTATCCTACGAGCAGTACTTC. The complete variable domain, with remaining parts taken from reference TRBV5-5 and TRBJ2-7, reads DAGVTQSPTHLIKTRGQQVTLRCSPISGHKSVSWYQQVLGQGPQFIFQYYEKEERGRGNFPDRFSARQFPNYSSELNVNALLLGDSALYLCASSRSQGLSYEQYFGPGTRLTVT.

The table lists this clone with a few counts. The rearrangement links TRBV29-1 to TRBJ1-1, with 7 nucleotides matching TRBD1. The CDR3 runs to 14 residues. The junction had 9 bases not matched to a gene; V was cut back by 7 bases and J by 1 base. CDR1 is SQVTM and CDR2 is ANQGSEA in the germline V gene. CDR3 coding DNA: TGCAGCGCCGCTAGACAGGGATCGAACACTGAAGCTTTCTTT. This translates into CSAARQGSNTEAFF. The variable domain in full, completed from reference TRBV29-1 and TRBJ1-1, reads SAVISQKPSRDICQRGTSLTIQCQVDSQVTMMFWYRQQPGQSLTLIATANQGSEATYESGFVIDKFPISRPNLTFSTLTVSNMSPEDSSIYLCSAARQGSNTEAFFGQGTRLTVV.

The V gene is TRBV2, the J gene TRBJ1-5; D call uncertain. The germline V gene has CDR1 SNHLY and CDR2 FYNNEI. V lost 4 bases and J lost 7, with 11 bases in between. The CDR3 loop spans 13 amino acids. The CDR3 bases are TGTGCCAGCAGTGGGGGAGTAGGGCAGCCCCAGCATTTT. Translation gives CASSGGVGQPQHF.

The genes are TRBV4-3 and TRBJ2-7, with D maybe TRBD1 (6 bases). From germline, CDR1 is LGHNA and CDR2 YSLEER. The CDR3 has 13 amino acids. Trimming pared 1 base from V and 4 bases from J, leaving 8 bases between. CDR3 nucleotides: TGCGCCAGCAGCCAAGCACAGGGTTACGAGCAGTACTTC. It yields the protein CASSQAQGYEQYF.

The CDR3 region is CAFQLTSGRNNEQFF. In nucleotides, the CDR3 is TGTGCCTTTCAACTCACTAGCGGGAGGAACAATGAGCAGTTCTTC. V gene TRBV30 combines with J gene TRBJ2-1; TRBD2 matches at 12 bases. Losses at the gene ends were 7 bases for V and 5 bases for J; bases not matched to a gene: 9. CDR3 size: 15 residues. Germline V gene sequence: CDR1 GTSNPN, CDR2 SVGIG (reference sequence).

The chain recombines TRBV7-9 with TRBJ2-1, with 7 bases fitting TRBD2. CDR3 length: 17 amino acids. With 4 bases clipped from V and 9 bases from J, the junction kept 18 bases outside the gene matches. Germline CDR1 reads SEHNR; CDR2 reads FQNEAQ (reference sequence). CDR3 amino acids: CASSSSHYREPGGEQFF. CDR3 DNA: TGTGCCAGCAGCTCATCACACTACCGGGAGCCGGGGGGTGAGCAGTTCTTC.

The chain combines TRBV28 with TRBJ1-3; the match to TRBD1 covers 10 bases. Trimming removed 5 bases from V and 0 bases from J; junction bases left unmatched: 16. The V gene's germline CDR1 is MDHEN and CDR2 SYDVKM. The CDR3 extends over 20 amino acids. The CDR3 here is CASSPLEPGQGQYSGNTIYF. The CDR3 DNA reads as TGTGCCAGCAGTCCTCTTGAACCGGGACAGGGGCAATACTCTGGAAACACCATATATTTT.

The rearrangement uses TRBV2 and TRBJ2-3, with TRBD1 matching over 10 bases. Losses at the gene ends were 8 bases for V and 3 bases for J; bases not matched to a gene: 8. CDR1 is SNHLY, CDR2 FYNNEI, per germline. The CDR3 is made up of 15 amino acids. The CDR3 region has the DNA TGTGCCAGCGGGAAGGGACAGGGGCGTACAGATACGCAGTATTTT. This translates into CASGKGQGRTDTQYF. Variable domain in full (rest from reference TRBV2 and TRBJ2-3): EPEVTQTPSHQVTQMGQEVILRCVPISNHLYFYWYRQILGQKVEFLVSFYNNEISEKSEIFDDQFSVERPDGSNFTLKIRSTKLEDSAMYFCASGKGQGRTDTQYFGPGTRLTVL.

This chain connects TRBV7-2 to TRBJ2-1; unclear D gene. Trimming cost V 5 bases and J 4 bases, with 9 bases left between them. The germline V gene has CDR1 SGHTA and CDR2 FQGNSA. The CDR3 extends over 13 amino acids. The CDR3 protein is CASSPPVYNEQFF. CDR3 sequence (DNA): TGTGCCAGCAGCCCCCCGGTTTACAATGAGCAGTTCTTC.

V is TRBV14 and J is TRBJ1-1; 9 positions match TRBD1. Germline V gene lookup returns CDR1 SGHDN and CDR2 FVKESK. The CDR3 has 19 amino acids. V was pared by 4 bases and J by 4 bases, with 19 bases of the junction left unmatched. CDR3 sequence (DNA): TGTGCCAGCAGCCCCACCCTTCCGGCCATTACAGGGGGCACCACTGAAGCTTTCTTT. Translation gives CASSPTLPAITGGTTEAFF.

The chain has TRBV18 and TRBJ2-3, with unresolved D. This CDR3 is built from 13 residues. Germline-derived CDR1 and CDR2 are KGHSH and LQKENI. Trimming stripped 3 bases from V and 4 bases from J, with 8 bases between. CDR3 sequence (DNA): TGTGCCAGCTCACCGCGGCCCCCAGATACGCAGTATTTT. Translating gives CASSPRPPDTQYF.